This TCR beta chain is drawn from a study of blood T cell repertoires in COVID-19 (dated by TCRdb to 2019 to 2021). Notes on the research overall: Samples from collaborators originated in the United States, Italy and Spain and spanned both the acute and convalescent phases of COVID-19. The sample metadata nearly always contained a de-identified subject ID, COVID-19 status, age in years and sex. The repertoires were released in a freely available public database meant as a resource for research on the immune response to SARS-CoV-2. The samples were drawn from two sources: the first 160 participants of the ongoing ImmuneRACE study, and 1,000 to 1,500 subjects contributed by 6 global collaborators. Where available, HLA class I and class II types were obtained from metadata supplied by the sample provider rather than from assay-based typing. Subjects who had been exposed to COVID-19, were actively infected with it, or had recovered from it provided the deeply sampled blood TCRbeta repertoires that made up the dataset. The material from the prospective study consisted of cDNA or gDNA derived from T cells, B-cell-depleted T cells, or PBMCs. Overall study results and their limits: The amount of clinical and demographic metadata varied by source and participant and was provided uncurated.

Taken from the germline V gene (reference sequence), the CDR1 and CDR2 loops are GTSNPN and SVGIG. V is reduced by 3 bases and J by 0 bases, leaving a spacing of 11 bases between them. From the cysteine through the phenylalanine, the CDR3 covers 14 amino acids. Kept here is only the CDR3 DNA, which spans 42 bases and is read in frame from base 1. This clone was recorded once. It lacks a known antigen. No much larger clonotype is one base removed from it; base qualities were not supplied. Whole blood was collected in K2EDTA tubes by collaborating institutions according to the institutions' own protocols. For TCRbeta analysis, collaborator samples were shipped as frozen whole blood, as isolated PBMCs, or as DNA extracted from either sample type. TCRbeta CDR3 regions were amplified from genomic DNA by means of the immunoSEQ Assay, a bias-controlled multiplex PCR. Under the source paper's analysis protocol: Nucleated cell counts per sample were estimated from amplification of reference gene primers within the assay. To quantify the absolute abundance of each unique TCRbeta CDR3 rearrangement, sequence reads were collapsed and filtered. For each sample, productive Simpson clonality was calculated by taking the square root of Simpson's diversity index across productive rearrangements. Here the immuneACCESS table is served through TCRdb, limited to in-frame sequences with V and J called. Missing clones are a known gap in these copies; in checked studies unresolved V genes cover under half, and the rest lacks a known reason. D and trimming were read from the DNA, whereas the V and J calls and clone size are those reported in that table. Present in this sample are over 85,000 clones, around 87% of which were seen just once. Clones ranked in the top ten supply under 1.2% of the sample.

Here the chain combines TRBV30 and TRBJ1-1; the D segment cannot be called with confidence. Sequenced sample: peripheral blood. The sequence came from a human donor in a cohort sampled during active COVID-19. The base sequence is TGTGCCTGGAGAGAACAGTTAATGAACACTGAAGCTTTCTTT. Its protein product is CAWREQLMNTEAFF.